The 13 T cell receptor beta chains presented below share a single source sample, sequenced in a study of cytomegalovirus exposure and HLA in healthy donors. The PCR was carried out with 60 Vbeta primers and 13 Jbeta primers. Here immunoSEQ multiplex PCR was the method, and the copy in TCRdb shows in-frame clones only, minus some. Of about 120,000 clones in the sample, about 59% were seen once. The sample comprised PBMCs. The origin of the receptors is a middle-aged woman in good health and CMV-seropositive.

This clone was recorded once. The chain is built from TRBV5-4 and TRBJ2-1; 8 bases fit TRBD2. The CDR3 length is 16 residues. Germline V lookup: CDR1 SGHNT, CDR2 YYREEE (reference sequence). V was clipped by 4 bases and J by 7 bases; unmatched bases: 13. The CDR3 DNA follows: TGTGCCAGCAGCGCTGCGCGAGCGGGAGAAAGAAATGAGCAGTTCTTC. Residues: CASSAARAGERNEQFF.

This chain uses TRBV4-1 with TRBJ2-5; TRBD2 agrees at 8 bases. The ends lost 3 bases at V and 3 bases at J; junction bases unmatched: 6. Germline CDR1 reads MGHRA; CDR2 reads YSYEKL. The CDR3 runs 15 residues. The CDR3 nucleotides read TGCGCCAGCAGCCAGACGGTGGGACTAGAAGAGACCCAGTACTTC. This translates into CASSQTVGLEETQYF.

This sequence joins TRBV7-8 and TRBJ1-2; D is uncertain. Germline values: CDR1 SGHVS, CDR2 FQNEAQ. The CDR3 has 13 amino acids. With 1 base removed from V and 7 bases from J, the gap between germline ends came to 10 bases. In DNA, the CDR3 is TGTGCCAGCAGCTTAGACCCGCCCGGTGGCTACACCTTC. Its translation is CASSLDPPGGYTF.

CDR3 nucleotides: TGTGCCAGCAGCCTGGACAGGGGGGACACCGGGGAGCTGTTTTTT. This gives the protein CASSLDRGDTGELFF. The rearrangement joins TRBV5-4 to TRBJ2-2; 10 bases match TRBD1. Germline CDR1 SGHNT, CDR2 YYREEE (reference sequence). After removal of 4 bases from V and 3 bases from J, the junction contained 3 bases not matched to a gene. This CDR3 comprises 15 residues.

The chain couples TRBV27 to TRBJ1-5; D might be TRBD1 (5 bases). The germline gives CDR1 MNHEY, CDR2 SMNVEV (reference sequence). This CDR3 contains 14 residues. Trimming left V 0 bases short and J 2 bases short, with 5 bases between. The CDR3 nucleotides read TGTGCCAGCAGTTTATCAGGGGGCAATCAGCCCCAGCATTTT. The encoded protein is CASSLSGGNQPQHF.

This clone was seen a handful of times. The V and J genes are TRBV2 and TRBJ2-5; 7 positions match TRBD1. This CDR3 spans 16 amino acids. Trimming removed 4 bases from V and 0 bases from J; junction bases left unmatched: 8. CDR1 SNHLY and CDR2 FYNNEI come from the germline V gene. The CDR3 reads CASSGGQRGYQETQYF. CDR3 sequence (DNA): TGTGCCAGCAGTGGGGGACAGAGAGGCTACCAAGAGACCCAGTACTTC.

J is TRBJ1-1 and V is TRBV19; TRBD1 agrees at 11 bases. The length of the CDR3 is 16 residues. The V segment lost 1 base and the J segment 6 bases; nucleotides outside the gene matches: 7. CDR1 and CDR2 from the germline V gene are LNHDA and SQIVND (reference sequence). In DNA form, the CDR3 reads TGTGCCAGTAGTATAGGATCCGGGACAGGGGGGGCTGAAGCTTTCTTT. This codes for CASSIGSGTGGAEAFF.

V usage is TRBV4-2 and J usage is TRBJ2-1, with 8 bases fitting TRBD2. Germline V gene lookup returns CDR1 LGHNA and CDR2 YNFKEQ. J lost 0 bases, V lost 3 bases, and 10 bases had no gene match. This CDR3 region has 18 residues. The CDR3 loop reads CASSHGLLAEDSYNEQFF. The CDR3, as DNA: TGTGCCAGCAGCCATGGACTACTAGCGGAGGACTCCTACAATGAGCAGTTCTTC.

V is TRBV20-1 and J is TRBJ1-5; D is perhaps TRBD1 (6 bases). V gave up 5 bases and J gave up 9 bases, with 11 bases separating them. CDR1 is DFQATT and CDR2 is SNEGSKA in the germline V gene (reference sequence). This CDR3 is built from 11 residues. CDR3 nucleotide sequence: TGCAGTGCTCGGGACATTGGGCCCCAGCATTTT. Amino acids: CSARDIGPQHF.

The chain recombines TRBV19 with TRBJ2-1, with 7 positions matching TRBD2. The germline V gene encodes CDR1 LNHDA and CDR2 SQIVND (reference sequence). This CDR3 is 14 amino acids long. The V gene end was trimmed by 5 bases and the J gene end by 6 bases; junction bases not matched to a gene: 7. The CDR3 loop reads CASSPERLANEQFF. The CDR3, as DNA: TGTGCCAGTAGTCCCGAGCGACTAGCCAATGAGCAGTTCTTC.

The chain has TRBV6-6 and TRBJ2-1, with D possibly TRBD2 on 6 matching bases. The CDR3 is made up of 14 amino acids. V lost 0 bases and J lost 6, with 9 bases in between. From germline, CDR1 is MNHNY and CDR2 SVGAGI (reference sequence). CDR3 bases: TGTGCCAGCAGTTACTCTGTAGCGGCCAATGAGCAGTTCTTC. It yields the protein CASSYSVAANEQFF.

The chain couples TRBV5-4 to TRBJ1-1; 7 nucleotides agree with TRBD1. The germline CDR1 and CDR2 sequences are SGHNT and YYREEE (reference sequence). J gave up 4 bases and V 6 bases, and 15 bases lay outside the gene matches. The CDR3 has 16 amino acids. The CDR3 loop reads CASNRQDRSDGTEAFF. The CDR3 DNA is TGTGCCAGCAACCGACAGGACAGGTCGGATGGCACTGAAGCTTTCTTT.

This clone was detected once. The chain recombines TRBV7-3 with TRBJ2-1, with 10 bases matching TRBD2. Germline assignment: CDR1 SGHTA and CDR2 FQGTGA. This CDR3 has 15 residues. Trimming cost V 1 base and J 5 bases; bases outside gene matches: 2. CDR3: CASSLKAGGHNEQFF. The CDR3 DNA reads as TGTGCCAGCAGCTTAAAAGCGGGAGGGCACAATGAGCAGTTCTTC.